Listed below are T cell receptor beta chains from one sample, sequenced in a study of regulatory T cells in long-lasting Graves disease. From the multiplex PCR reads, TCRdb called clonotypes with MiXCR, one entry per CDR3 protein. The sample contains about 430,000 distinct CDR3 sequences, approximately 16% of which appear only once. The same data also contributed to another study, on T cells in Graves' hyperthyroidism and ophthalmopathy.

The sample here was peripheral blood mononuclear cells (PBMCs), taken at new diagnosis, from a patient treated with antithyroid drugs. These receptors all stem from a woman aged 35 to 49 with Graves disease. CDR3s include the opening cysteine and the closing phenylalanine or tryptophan. The D gene is left open where the match is weak. Clone sizes are given selectively: once, few, many, or a class where the clone is expanded.

CDR3 protein: CASSVLAGHNEQFF; CDR3 DNA: TGTGCCAGCAGCGTACTAGCGGGACACAATGAGCAGTTCTTC; J gene: TRBJ2-1; V gene: TRBV9; D gene: TRBD2; clone size: few
CDR3 protein: CASSLLLAGEQYF; CDR3 DNA: TGTGCCAGCAGCTTACTACTAGCGGGTGAGCAGTACTTC; J gene: TRBJ2-7; V gene: TRBV7-9; D gene: TRBD2; clone size: many
CDR3 protein: CASSRTAQNEKLFF; CDR3 DNA: TGTGCCAGTAGTAGGACAGCCCAGAATGAAAAACTGTTTTTT; J gene: TRBJ1-4; V gene: TRBV19; D gene: -; clone size: many
CDR3 protein: CASSQDPGGGTGELFF; CDR3 DNA: TGCGCCAGCAGCCAAGATCCGGGAGGGGGAACCGGGGAGCTGTTTTTT; J gene: TRBJ2-2; V gene: TRBV4-3; D gene: TRBD2; clone size: -
CDR3 protein: CASSLGSGRSYEQYF; CDR3 DNA: TGTGCCAGCAGTTTAGGGAGCGGGAGGAGTTACGAGCAGTACTTC; J gene: TRBJ2-7; V gene: TRBV27; D gene: TRBD2; clone size: -
CDR3 protein: CASSQVPGWDEKLFF; CDR3 DNA: TGCGCCAGCAGCCAAGTACCAGGGTGGGATGAAAAACTGTTTTTT; J gene: TRBJ1-4; V gene: TRBV4-1; D gene: -; clone size: few
CDR3 protein: CASGSGLAGDEQYF; CDR3 DNA: TGTGCCAGCGGTTCCGGACTAGCGGGAGACGAGCAGTACTTC; J gene: TRBJ2-7; V gene: TRBV6-2/TRBV6-3; D gene: TRBD2; clone size: many
CDR3 protein: CAWSVHREDYEQYF; CDR3 DNA: TGTGCCTGGAGTGTACACAGGGAAGACTACGAGCAGTACTTC; J gene: TRBJ2-7; V gene: TRBV30; D gene: -; clone size: many
CDR3 protein: CASSTNGGELFF; CDR3 DNA: TGTGCCAGCAGCACTAACGGAGGGGAGCTGTTTTTT; J gene: TRBJ2-2; V gene: TRBV3-1; D gene: -; clone size: few
CDR3 protein: CASSQSPGPIWADMQYF; CDR3 DNA: TGCGCCAGCAGCCAATCCCCGGGCCCCATCTGGGCAGATATGCAGTATTTT; J gene: TRBJ2-3; V gene: TRBV4-1; D gene: -; clone size: -
CDR3 protein: CASSQDPAGDTQYF; CDR3 DNA: TGTGCCAGCAGCCAAGATCCAGCGGGAGATACGCAGTATTTT; J gene: TRBJ2-3; V gene: TRBV3-1; D gene: -; clone size: few
CDR3 protein: CASSGGQGNYGYTF; CDR3 DNA: TGTGCCAGCAGTGGGGGACAGGGGAACTATGGCTACACCTTC; J gene: TRBJ1-2; V gene: TRBV2; D gene: TRBD1; clone size: many
CDR3 protein: CASSQGTTGAYNEQFF; CDR3 DNA: TGTGCCAGCAGCCAAGGGACCACCGGCGCCTACAATGAGCAGTTCTTC; J gene: TRBJ2-1; V gene: TRBV3-1; D gene: -; clone size: -
CDR3 protein: CATPAPGRQSYNEQFF; CDR3 DNA: TGTGCCACCCCAGCCCCAGGCCGCCAGAGCTACAATGAGCAGTTCTTC; J gene: TRBJ2-1; V gene: TRBV7-9; D gene: -; clone size: many
CDR3 protein: CASSPSGGNSYEQYF; CDR3 DNA: TGTGCCAGCTCACCCTCGGGAGGAAACTCCTACGAGCAGTACTTC; J gene: TRBJ2-7; V gene: TRBV18; D gene: TRBD2; clone size: -
CDR3 protein: CASSLAAMVFSYEQYF; CDR3 DNA: TGTGCCAGCAGCTTAGCGGCCATGGTCTTCTCTTACGAGCAGTACTTC; J gene: TRBJ2-7; V gene: TRBV7-2; D gene: -; clone size: -
CDR3 protein: CASSSEGARQFF; CDR3 DNA: TGTGCCAGCAGCTCGGAGGGGGCTAGGCAGTTCTTC; J gene: TRBJ2-1; V gene: TRBV11-2; D gene: -; clone size: many
CDR3 protein: CASSEGQLGTEAFF; CDR3 DNA: TGTGCCAGCAGTGAGGGACAGTTGGGCACTGAAGCTTTCTTT; J gene: TRBJ1-1; V gene: TRBV28; D gene: TRBD1; clone size: few
CDR3 protein: CASSETGGGLSNEQFF; CDR3 DNA: TGCGCCAGCAGCGAGACAGGGGGCGGCCTTAGCAATGAGCAGTTCTTC; J gene: TRBJ2-1; V gene: TRBV4-1; D gene: TRBD1; clone size: many
CDR3 protein: CSLKQGASTDTQYF; CDR3 DNA: TGCAGCCTTAAACAGGGGGCAAGCACAGATACGCAGTATTTT; J gene: TRBJ2-3; V gene: TRBV29-1; D gene: TRBD1; clone size: many
CDR3 protein: CASSISLVNNEQFF; CDR3 DNA: TGTGCCAGTAGTATTTCACTAGTTAACAATGAGCAGTTCTTC; J gene: TRBJ2-1; V gene: TRBV19; D gene: -; clone size: -
CDR3 protein: CASSLPKGNEQFF; CDR3 DNA: TGTGCCAGCAGCCTTCCCAAGGGGAATGAGCAGTTCTTC; J gene: TRBJ2-1; V gene: TRBV7-2; D gene: -; clone size: many